The present T cell receptor beta chain was sequenced within a study of long-term antiretroviral therapy in people with HIV. A word on this clone: Its antigen is unidentified.

V gave up 1 base and J gave up 9 bases, with 13 bases separating them. Looked up from germline, CDR1 is GTSNPN and CDR2 is SVGIG (reference sequence). This CDR3 has 13 amino acids. Study observations and caveats: Collection of the blood, which took place between about 2003 and 2017, possibly occurred under older ART regimens. There were no data on ART adherence, viral resistance or therapy changes, a gap that limits inferences about post-ART repertoire changes.

Version v3.0 of the immunoSEQ assay ran at survey level. Here immunoSEQ multiplex PCR was the method, and the copy in TCRdb shows in-frame clones only, minus some. The sample contains fewer than 30,000 clones, about 95% of which appear only once. Every specimen provided roughly 0.9-10 million cryopreserved PBMC before DNA extraction took place. Here the sequenced sample was unsorted PBMCs, taken 5.3 years after starting antiretroviral therapy. This receptor was identified in a young man with HIV. V and J are TRBV30 and TRBJ1-3; D is uncertain. The CDR3 nucleotides read TGTGCCTGGAGTGGGGCCGACACCCCCACCATATATTTT. Translation gives CAWSGADTPTIYF.